The clone carrying this TCR beta chain was recorded only once. Original data processing: Cell counts per sample came from amplifying reference gene primers. Only in-frame clones appear in the TCRdb table, and some are missing; sequencing was by immunoSEQ multiplex PCR. V and J calls and clone size are those listed in that table; D and trimming were worked out from the DNA. This sample has about 270,000 clones, with about 91% found just once. This sample was included in a study of blood T cell repertoires in COVID-19. Across the study: Sources were T cells, B-cell-depleted T cells, or PBMCs; the material itself was cDNA or gDNA.

Recruited during active infection, patients (from Seattle) were subsequently followed longitudinally. V lost 0 bases and J lost 8, with 10 bases in between. Germline CDR1 reads LNHNV; CDR2 reads YYDKDF (reference sequence). The length of the CDR3 is 14 residues. This chain connects TRBV15 to TRBJ1-4; a possible D gene is TRBD1 (5 bases). This TCR came from a person aged 18 to 30 with COVID-19, enrolled during active disease. Sequencing was done on a sample of peripheral blood. The CDR3 region has the DNA TGTGCCACCAGCAGAGATTTAGGGGCAGAAAAACTGTTTTTT. This encodes CATSRDLGAEKLFF. Together with reference TRBV15 and TRBJ1-4, the CDR3 gives the full variable domain: DAMVIQNPRYQVTQFGKPVTLSCSQTLNHNVMYWYQQKSSQAPKLLFHYYDKDFNNEADTPDNFQSRRPNTSFCFLDIRSPGLGDTAMYLCATSRDLGAEKLFFGSGTQLSVL.